Below, 8 T cell receptor beta chains from the same sample are listed, as sequenced in a study of neoadjuvant anti-PD-1 for oral cavity cancer. Using immunoSEQ multiplex PCR, the repertoire was profiled, and TCRdb retains in-frame clones only, with some absent. Of about 14,000 clones listed, 66% are singletons. The sequences come from PBMCs, collected before nivolumab (anti-PD-1) treatment. The receptor set was obtained from a person aged 35-80 years with oral cavity squamous cell carcinoma.

This clone was seen a handful of times. The rearrangement links TRBV7-7 to TRBJ1-1; tentatively, D is TRBD1 (5 bases). Germline lookup yields CDR1 SSHAT and CDR2 FNYEAQ (reference sequence). V was trimmed by 5 bases and J by 4 bases, leaving 11 bases between them. The CDR3 is made up of 13 amino acids. This CDR3 is CASSQTGGTEAFF. The CDR3 DNA reads TGTGCCAGCAGCCAGACGGGGGGCACTGAAGCTTTCTTT.

This clone was seen a few times. The J gene is TRBJ1-6, the V gene TRBV6-4; the D is unclear. Trimming removed 6 bases from V and 10 bases from J, with 16 bases in between. CDR3 length: 14 amino acids. Germline CDR1 and CDR2: MRHNA and SNTAGT. CDR3 protein: CASSRGGSRSPLHF. In DNA, the CDR3 is TGTGCCAGCAGCCGGGGAGGGTCCCGATCACCCCTCCACTTT.

This clone was seen a few times. The chain is built from TRBV2 and TRBJ2-7; D is possibly TRBD2 (6 bases). The CDR3 sequence is 14 residues long. Trimming shortened V by 7 bases and J by 0 bases, and 13 bases separated the two germline ends. Germline CDR1 and CDR2: SNHLY and FYNNEI. The CDR3 region is CASTPLGSSYEQYF. In nucleotides, the CDR3 is TGTGCCAGCACCCCTCTCGGGAGCTCCTACGAGCAGTACTTC.

The V and J genes are TRBV4-1 and TRBJ2-1, with 8 bases lining up with TRBD2. V dropped 0 bases and J dropped 7; count of bases not matched to a gene: 8. This CDR3 is built from 16 residues. Germline V gene sequence: CDR1 MGHRA, CDR2 YSYEKL. The CDR3 region has the DNA TGCGCCAGCAGCCAAGATAATCGGGGGGGATTTAATGAGCAGTTCTTC. This codes for CASSQDNRGGFNEQFF.

The chain employs TRBV9 and TRBJ1-4; D not certain. From germline, CDR1 is SGDLS and CDR2 YYNGEE. The CDR3 loop spans 14 amino acids. V shed 2 bases and J shed 0 bases, with 5 bases lying between them. CDR3 DNA sequence: TGTGCCAGCAGCGTGGGGTCAACTAATGAAAAACTGTTTTTT. This sequence encodes CASSVGSTNEKLFF.

V and J are TRBV4-1 and TRBJ1-1; 12 nucleotides align to TRBD1. CDR3 length: 16 residues. The germline CDR1 and CDR2 sequences are MGHRA and YSYEKL. V lost 4 bases, J lost 8 bases, and 11 bases stayed unmatched. CDR3 region: CASSREKRDRGQEAFF. CDR3 nucleotide sequence: TGCGCCAGCAGCCGAGAGAAGCGGGACAGGGGGCAGGAAGCTTTCTTT.

The chain has TRBV5-1 and TRBJ1-4; the D gene is possibly TRBD1 (6 bases). The CDR3 has 14 residues. CDR1 and CDR2 (germline): SGHRS, YFSETQ. V was pared by 2 bases and J by 3 bases, with 8 bases between. CDR3 DNA sequence: TGCGCCAGCAGCTTACAGGGCTCTAATGAAAAACTGTTTTTT. Translating it yields CASSLQGSNEKLFF.

V gene TRBV5-1 combines with J gene TRBJ1-2; TRBD1 is a possible D gene (5 bases). Trimming left V 4 bases short and J 7 bases short, with 20 bases between. Germline V gene data show CDR1 as SGHRS and CDR2 as YFSETQ. There are 15 residues in the CDR3. CDR3 DNA sequence: TGCGCCAGCAGCCCGAGCGTTTCAGGGCCTTTTGGCTACACCTTC. This gives the protein CASSPSVSGPFGYTF.